This T cell receptor beta chain was recorded in a study of cytomegalovirus exposure and HLA in healthy donors (dated by TCRdb to 2016 to 2017). As for the study more broadly: According to an earlier analysis of a few hundred of the donors, 150 million to 200 million T cells yielded approximately 120 million unique TCR beta sequences and about 280 Gb of sequence data. About 280 gigabases of sequencing data and roughly 80 million unique TCR sequences made up an early release that covered some 640 HLA-typed donors. Of the roughly 420 genotyped donors, roughly 76% were placed in the genetic ancestry cluster associated with self-reported Caucasian donors. The study was designed to test whether signatures of past pathogen exposure could be identified by cataloging public T cell receptors. The T cell repertoires of 666 subjects were profiled by immunosequencing and related to cytomegalovirus serostatus. A separate validation cohort of 90 to 150 different subjects was used in addition to the approximately 670-subject first cohort. The study combined high-throughput TCR immunosequencing, statistical association of individual TCRs with disease status, and machine learning to predict cytomegalovirus infection status. In a later analysis, previously published TCR beta repertoires from 550 to 750 donors were re-analyzed and high-resolution HLA genotyping was added so that TCR occurrence patterns could be studied. Rather than using new phenotypic data, the later analysis identified candidate immune exposures from TCR beta sequences and from how often those sequences occurred across donors. In an earlier analysis of a few hundred of the donors, high-throughput TCR beta sequencing was used to judge whether each TCR beta V gene segment behaved as functional or pseudogenic. Donor age, sex, ethnicity and CMV serostatus were compiled together with the repertoire data. A later genetic analysis took genome-wide SNP genotypes for about 55% of the 666 donors and used that subset as a discovery cohort. All discovery cohort repertoires had been generated using a single sequencing platform. Class I and class II HLA loci were covered by the typing at four-digit resolution. Typing coverage varied by locus: roughly 620-640 donors for A, B, C, DRB1 and DQB1; more than 500 for DQA1; around 610 for DPA1; approximately 490 for DPB1. Five DR-DQ haplotypes were handled as single units for association and clustering, since linkage in the cohort was strong. Across 398 genotyped donors of the cohort, an average of approximately 240,000 unique TCR beta nucleotide sequences per donor were sequenced, and 15% to 20% of those sequences were non-productive.

The library was produced with the immunoSEQ multiplex PCR assay. For the multiplex PCR, a mixture combining 60 forward primers for TCR Vbeta segments and 13 reverse primers for TCR Jbeta segments was used. The CDR3 region of rearranged TCR beta genes was amplified from genomic DNA with a multiplex PCR assay. On the Illumina HiSeq System, the amplified TCR beta libraries were sequenced as 87-base-pair reads. As for the authors' bioinformatics: A later analysis tallied roughly 76 million unique TCR beta chains across the 666 repertoires, and about 12 million of those chains were shared by two or more donors. Raw reads were error-corrected and collapsed into unique sequences with a nearest-neighbor algorithm that merged closely related sequences to remove PCR and sequencing errors. To assign V, D and J gene segments, CDR3 sequences were aligned to IMGT reference sequences. For a sequence to be retained, a match of at least six nucleotides was required to both a V gene segment and a J gene segment. Rearrangements were called productive when the CDR3 lacked stop codons and stayed in frame with V and J; all others were non-productive. Following IMGT convention, CDR3 was defined as the stretch from the second conserved V-encoded cysteine up to the conserved J-encoded phenylalanine. The earlier analysis of fewer than 700 of the donors excluded sequences that lacked an unambiguous match to a single V gene segment. In an earlier analysis of approximately 590 of the donors, V segments were called functional above 56.7% productive rearrangements and were called segregating when the between-donor standard deviation exceeded 5%. To diagnose cytomegalovirus status from the catalog of TCR beta chain sequences, a statistical classification framework was built. In a later analysis, V and J genes were assigned by comparing TCR nucleotide sequences against IMGT/GENE-DB human TR gene sequences. In a later analysis, CDR3 sequences and most-parsimonious VDJ recombination scenarios were assigned using the TCRdist pipeline. In a later analysis, every TCR beta chain was defined by the combination of its CDR3 amino acid sequence and its V-gene family, and reads without a unique V-gene family were dropped. A later analysis removed 592 highly shared, low-generation-probability nucleotide sequences to deal with suspected cross-contamination and a sequencing artifact. In a later analysis, a clonal expansion index for each public chain was calculated from normalized within-repertoire ranks of inferred template counts. In a later analysis, generation probabilities were computed using a VDJ recombination model fitted to out-of-frame rearrangements, and the results were checked against IGoR. Hypergeometric tests were used in a later analysis to score TCR-TCR, TCR-HLA and TCR-CMV co-occurrence, with a repertoire-size bias correction applied to the TCR pairs. To estimate false discovery rates, a later analysis permuted the HLA or CMV assignments 20 times. In a later analysis, co-occurring TCRs were grouped using DBSCAN, with TCRdist sequence similarity added in when clustering inside HLA-allele-positive subsets. Co-occurrence clustering excluded repertoires with fewer than 30,000 or more than 120,000 public chains, plus five with anomalous nucleotide sharing. The clones in this table, taken by TCRdb from immuneACCESS, are in-frame only. Not every clone is retained; where verified, under half of the shortfall comes from an unresolved V gene, and the cause of the rest is unknown. The V and J calls and the clone size are those of that table, but D and trimming were determined from the DNA. A total of roughly 140,000 clones appear in this sample, 80% of them only once. The ten most abundant clones make up over 2% of the sample.

The paper as a whole reports these results and caveats: A later genetic analysis reported fewer N-insertions in productive TCRs among donors in an Asian-associated ancestry cluster than the roughly 670-donor mean. Cytomegalovirus status was reported to be diagnosed by the classifier with high specificity and sensitivity in both the original and validation cohorts. The only immune exposure information available for the cohort was CMV serostatus. Because HLA typing was missing for some donors at each locus, association tests included only the typed subset. In a later genetic analysis, a missense DCLRE1C variant was associated with V-gene and J-gene trimming of TCR beta chains, and the association was replicated in an independent cohort. Some 15 rarely observed V segments, including chromosome 9 orphons, were excluded from the earlier analysis of almost 600 of the donors because counts were too low. In the study, approximately 160 TCR beta chains were listed as associated with cytomegalovirus. When HLA alleles, especially DR and DQ, strongly co-occurred, attributing TCR associations to individual alleles was difficult. In an earlier analysis of around 600 of the donors, most TCR beta V segments appeared in productive rearrangements about 90% or about 30% of the time, broadly matching IMGT annotations. Correlated functional status among segregating V segments might be attributable to linkage disequilibrium, but an unknown experimental factor could not be ruled out. A further reported finding was that TCR beta sequences accurately predicted the HLA-A and HLA-B alleles for most subjects in the first cohort. Most TCR sequences were seen in very few donors, while some public TCRs were found in many individuals. In vitro tests confirmed that a few of the cytomegalovirus-associated TCR beta chains recognize cytomegalovirus antigens. In this cohort, only TCR beta chains were sequenced, and detectable features were limited by the absence of alpha or paired-chain data. The authors suggested that the approach could potentially be generalized to other disease states and immunological phenotypes. According to a later analysis, TCR association rates differed among HLA loci, with DRB1 alleles showing the most associated TCRs and HLA-C alleles showing the fewest. In a later analysis, several top co-occurrence clusters were reported to appear linked to parvovirus B19, influenza, CMV and Epstein-Barr virus. In a later analysis, HLA-associated TCR beta chains showed more clonal expansion and lower generation probabilities than non-associated chains that were equally common. The presence/absence analyses assumed that sequencing depth was roughly uniform across donors, and that assumption may not be true. Because the 87-base-pair reads could not distinguish some IMGT-functional V segments, including TRBV6-2 and TRBV6-3, those segments were excluded. A cluster of highly shared sequence variants was judged likely to represent a technical artifact of the sequencing pipeline. In a later analysis, 16,951 TCR beta sequences were associated with specific HLA alleles at a false discovery rate of 0.05. Most CMV-associated TCR beta chains appeared to be HLA-restricted in a later analysis, and the HLA associations seemed to be driven largely by CMV exposure.

As regards this clone: No cognate antigen has been identified for it. There are no base qualities to consult, and no much larger clone falls within one base.

The cohort consisted of 600 to 750 healthy bone marrow donors. At the time of sampling, every cohort member was nominally healthy, though immune exposures that went unrecorded were likely present. The donor was CMV seronegative and was included in the group of several hundred seronegative cohort members. Every donor gave a peripheral blood sample, and the peripheral blood mononuclear cells from that sample were used for TCR beta sequencing. Genomic DNA was extracted from the blood cell samples with the Qiagen DNeasy Blood Extraction Kit. Reading the germline V gene gives CDR1 MNHNS and CDR2 SASEGT. V is pared back by 6 bases and J by 4 bases, with 15 bases lying between the germline termini. Spanning cysteine to phenylalanine, the CDR3 consists of 14 amino acids. CDR3 DNA only is kept here, 42 bases in frame from base 1.

The chain uses TRBV6-1 and TRBJ2-5; TRBD2 might be the D gene, on 6 matching bases. This sequence originates from a man aged 25 to 40 in good health and CMV-seronegative. The sequencing sample was made of PBMCs. The DNA sequence follows: TGTGCCAGCAGCAGGACAAGGAGGGGAGAGACCCAGTACTTC. The translation is CASSRTRRGETQYF.